Each of the 18 T cell receptor beta chains below was sequenced from the same sample in a study of T cells in Graves' hyperthyroidism and ophthalmopathy. TCR beta CDR3 regions were amplified from RNA transcripts. A first-round RT-PCR of the TCR CDR3 used the HTBI primer set. TCRdb redid the calling of the multiplex PCR reads with MiXCR, one entry per CDR3 protein. The sample has 300,000 to 500,000 distinct CDR3 sequences, around 15% seen once. The sequencing sample was made of blood. The source is a man aged 45-60 years with Graves' ophthalmopathy.

This clonotype has ten or more counts. The V call is TRBV28, the J call TRBJ2-7, with D possibly TRBD1 on 5 matching bases. The CDR3 loop spans 16 amino acids. V lost 1 base to trimming and J lost 3 bases, with 16 bases between them. CDR1 and CDR2 (germline): MDHEN, SYDVKM. Written as DNA, the CDR3 is TGTGCCAGCAGTTTATCGCAGGGCTATAGGCTCTACGAGCAGTACTTC. Its translation: CASSLSQGYRLYEQYF. Complete variable domain (other parts from reference TRBV28 and TRBJ2-7): DVKVTQSSRYLVKRTGEKVFLECVQDMDHENMFWYRQDPGLGLRLIYFSYDVKMKEKGDIPEGYSVSREKKERFSLILESASTNQTSMYLCASSLSQGYRLYEQYFGPGTRLTVT.

This clonotype was seen more than once but under ten times. The gene calls are TRBV5-6 and TRBJ2-1; D call uncertain. Germline assignment: CDR1 SGHDT and CDR2 YYEEEE. V lost 3 bases, J lost 12 bases, and 10 bases lay in between. The length of the CDR3 is 11 residues. CDR3 in amino acids: CASSSTVSQFF. CDR3 in DNA: TGTGCCAGCAGCTCGACTGTTTCGCAGTTCTTC.

This clonotype was seen repeatedly, ten times or more. This chain links TRBV28 with TRBJ2-2, with D perhaps matching TRBD1 (6 bases). Germline assignment: CDR1 MDHEN and CDR2 SYDVKM. There are 14 residues in the CDR3. Trimming removed 7 bases at V and 6 bases at J, with 15 bases between. The CDR3: CASTSHREPGELFF. CDR3 coding DNA: TGTGCCAGCACCTCTCACAGGGAACCCGGGGAGCTGTTTTTT.

The rearrangement joins TRBV6-6 to TRBJ2-7; the D gene is possibly TRBD1 (6 bases). The ends were cut back, 2 bases at V and 0 bases at J, with 11 bases in the middle. This CDR3 comprises 15 residues. Germline V lookup: CDR1 MNHNY, CDR2 SVGAGI (reference sequence). The CDR3 spells CASSYDRQSSYEQYF. The CDR3 coding sequence is TGTGCCAGCAGTTACGACAGGCAAAGCTCCTACGAGCAGTACTTC.

On this clonotype: A read error may be the cause here, since a much bigger clone is one base away. No conserved phenylalanine or tryptophan ends this CDR3, so it is likely a read error. The gene calls are TRBV5-1 and TRBJ1-4, with D possibly matching TRBD1 (5 bases). The V and J ends lost 1 base and 3 bases respectively, with 10 bases between them. This CDR3 has 15 amino acids. In germline, CDR1 is SGHRS, CDR2 YFSETQ. DNA for the CDR3: TGCGCCAGCAGCTTGAATGGGGGGTCTAATGAAAAACTGTTTTCT. Protein: CASSLNGGSNEKLFS.

The chain couples TRBV6-1 to TRBJ2-2, with TRBD1 as a possible D gene (6 bases). The CDR3 length is 15 residues. Deletions cut 6 bases from V and 1 base from J, with 12 bases between. Germline CDR1 and CDR2: MNHNS and SASEGT. The CDR3 sequence: CASRGDTWNTGELFF. CDR3 DNA: TGTGCCAGCAGAGGGGACACCTGGAACACCGGGGAGCTGTTTTTT.

This clonotype was recorded at least ten times. The CDR3 DNA follows: TGTGCCACCAGTAAAGACAGGGATCATGGCTACACCTTC. Amino acids: CATSKDRDHGYTF. J is TRBJ1-2 and V is TRBV24-1; 7 bases match TRBD1. J gave up 6 bases and V 6 bases, and 6 bases lay outside the gene matches. The CDR3 consists of 13 residues. CDR1 KGHDR and CDR2 SFDVKD come from the germline V gene.

This clonotype was observed many times. The chain has TRBV12-3 or TRBV12-4 and TRBJ1-5, with 9 positions matching TRBD1. J lost 7 bases, V lost 4 bases, and 11 bases had no gene match. The CDR3 extends over 16 amino acids. DNA of the CDR3: TGTGCCAGCAGTTGGGGACAGGGTGGCATCGGACAGCCCCAGCATTTT. This translates into CASSWGQGGIGQPQHF.

This clonotype has just a few counts. The rearrangement links TRBV11-2 to TRBJ2-7; 9 bases fit TRBD2. From germline, CDR1 is SGHAT and CDR2 FQNNGV. The CDR3 loop spans 15 amino acids. J gave up 0 bases and V 5 bases, and 5 bases lay outside the gene matches. The CDR3 sequence is CASSPSSGSSYEQYF. CDR3 DNA: TGTGCCAGCAGCCCGAGTAGCGGGAGCTCCTACGAGCAGTACTTC.

The chain recombines TRBV29-1 with TRBJ1-1; D is ambiguous. The V gene lost 1 base and the J gene lost 5 bases, with 14 bases spanning the gap. CDR1 SQVTM and CDR2 ANQGSEA come from the germline V gene. This CDR3 is built from 14 residues. CDR3 sequence: CSVEVHGSRTEAFF. Written as DNA, the CDR3 is TGCAGCGTTGAAGTTCACGGGAGTCGGACTGAAGCTTTCTTT.

This clonotype was detected ten times or more. The V and J genes are TRBV12-3 or TRBV12-4 and TRBJ2-3; D is possibly TRBD2 (6 bases). Trimming pared 7 bases from V and 6 bases from J, leaving 11 bases between. The CDR3 contains 12 residues. Here the CDR3 DNA reads TGTGCCAGCACCATTAGCGGCGATACGCAGTATTTT. Amino acid sequence: CASTISGDTQYF.

The rearrangement joins TRBV11-2 to TRBJ2-1; 12 bases are a match to TRBD2. The CDR3 runs 17 residues. J gave up 0 bases and V 5 bases, and 5 bases lay outside the gene matches. Germline V gives CDR1 SGHAT, CDR2 FQNNGV. CDR3 DNA: TGTGCCAGCAGCCACCTAGCGGGAGGGAGCTCCTACAATGAGCAGTTCTTC. This sequence encodes CASSHLAGGSSYNEQFF.

The chain joins TRBV11-2 to TRBJ2-3; D uncertain. Germline V gene sequence: CDR1 SGHAT, CDR2 FQNNGV. The V end lost 1 base, the J end lost 2 bases, and 10 bases lay between the germline ends. The CDR3 sequence is 15 residues long. CDR3: CASSLGVRTTDTQYF. The CDR3 coding sequence is TGTGCCAGCAGCTTAGGTGTGAGGACCACAGATACGCAGTATTTT.

The gene calls are TRBV27 and TRBJ1-2, with unresolved D. Germline values: CDR1 MNHEY, CDR2 SMNVEV (reference sequence). CDR3 length equals 14 residues. V lost 2 bases and J lost 4, with 11 bases in between. In DNA form, the CDR3 reads TGTGCCAGCAGTTTAACCGCCCGCAGCTATGGCTACACCTTC. It encodes CASSLTARSYGYTF.

This clonotype was counted at least ten times. The rearrangement uses TRBV20-1 and TRBJ1-5, with D possibly being TRBD1 (6 bases). CDR1 DFQATT and CDR2 SNEGSKA come from the germline V gene (reference sequence). The CDR3 is made up of 17 amino acids. The germline V and J ends were trimmed by 4 bases and 4 bases, with 23 bases remaining between them. CDR3 protein: CSATRDKGTLWNQPQHF. The DNA for the CDR3 is TGCAGTGCTACCCGGGACAAGGGGACTCTTTGGAATCAGCCCCAGCATTTT.

This clonotype was detected ten times or more. This rearrangement joins TRBV2 to TRBJ1-5; unclear D gene. The CDR3 length is 13 residues. Germline V CDR1 and CDR2: SNHLY, FYNNEI. V was trimmed by 1 base and J by 1 base, leaving 2 bases between them. In DNA, the CDR3 is TGTGCCAGCAGTGAAGGGAGCAATCAGCCCCAGCATTTT. Its translation is CASSEGSNQPQHF.

The table lists this clonotype with many counts. The chain is built from TRBV18 and TRBJ2-1, with 8 bases identical to TRBD2. Trimming removed 1 base from V and 7 bases from J; junction bases left unmatched: 9. The CDR3 has 16 amino acids. CDR1 and CDR2 from the germline V gene are KGHSH and LQKENI. CDR3 DNA: TGTGCCAGCTCACCACGACAAGCGGGAGCTGGGAATGAGCAGTTCTTC. This encodes CASSPRQAGAGNEQFF.

V usage is TRBV28 and J usage is TRBJ2-2; 9 bases map to TRBD1. Germline V lookup: CDR1 MDHEN, CDR2 SYDVKM. V shed 1 base, J shed 3 bases, and the junction held 3 bases outside the gene matches. The CDR3 is 16 residues long. CDR3 amino acids: CASSLFHRGHTGELFF. The CDR3 DNA sequence: TGTGCCAGCAGTTTATTTCACAGGGGGCACACCGGGGAGCTGTTTTTT.